A single sample is the source of the 25 T cell receptor beta chains below, sequenced in a study of shared clonotypes between healthy human individuals. Assay: immunoSEQ multiplex PCR; the TCRdb copy retains only in-frame clones and omits some. The table lists 2.3 million or so clones, roughly 93% of them singletons. Sequencing input: naive CD4+ T cells from PBMCs. The subset was: CD45RA+ positively selected. The receptors stem from a man between 18 and 35 years old in good health. Some clones in this sample may be carry-over from other donors' samples.

Comments on this clone: The sample carries other DNA sequences with the same CDR3. J is TRBJ2-1 and V is TRBV5-4; 13 bases are shared with TRBD2. Trimming cost V 3 bases and J 0 bases; bases outside gene matches: 3. The CDR3 runs 17 residues. The germline gives CDR1 SGHNT, CDR2 YYREEE (reference sequence). The CDR3 DNA is TGTGCCAGCAGCTCGGGACTAGCGGGGAGCTCCTACAATGAGCAGTTCTTC. This sequence encodes CASSSGLAGSSYNEQFF. The variable domain in full, completed from reference TRBV5-4 and TRBJ2-1, reads ETGVTQSPTHLIKTRGQQVTLRCSSQSGHNTVSWYQQALGQGPQFIFQYYREEENGRGNFPPRFSGLQFPNYSSELNVNALELDDSALYLCASSSGLAGSSYNEQFFGPGTRLTVL.

This clone was seen a handful of times. This chain uses TRBV5-1 with TRBJ2-2; 11 positions agree with TRBD1. Germline CDR1 SGHRS, CDR2 YFSETQ. Trimming at V came to 7 bases and at J to 13 bases, leaving 12 bases not matched to a gene. CDR3 length: 14 residues. The CDR3: CASGQGAGIDVLFF. The CDR3 bases are TGCGCCAGCGGACAGGGGGCGGGTATTGACGTGCTGTTTTTT.

This rearrangement joins TRBV7-2 to TRBJ2-3, with 7 bases that match TRBD1. The CDR3 contains 16 residues. After removal of 5 bases from V and 0 bases from J, the junction contained 8 bases not matched to a gene. CDR1 and CDR2 from the germline V gene are SGHTA and FQGNSA. For the CDR3, the DNA is TGTGCCAGCAGCGACCGGGACAGCCTTAGCACAGATACGCAGTATTTT. This translates into CASSDRDSLSTDTQYF.

DNA of the CDR3: TGCGCCAGCAGCTTCGCGGGAGCTGTTAGAGAGACCCAGTACTTC. Translated: CASSFAGAVRETQYF. The chain carries TRBV5-1 and TRBJ2-5, with TRBD2 matching over 7 bases. V trimming: 2 bases; J trimming: 4 bases; junction bases outside the gene matches: 8. Germline V gene sequence: CDR1 SGHRS, CDR2 YFSETQ. The CDR3 totals 15 residues.

This chain uses TRBV27 with TRBJ2-7, with TRBD2 matching over 9 bases. V dropped 5 bases and J dropped 5; count of bases not matched to a gene: 16. Germline CDR1 and CDR2: MNHEY and SMNVEV (reference sequence). The CDR3 length is 17 residues. The CDR3, as DNA: TGTGCCAGCAGTCCCCGGTTGACTAGCGGAGGAGAGAACGAGCAGTACTTC. It yields the protein CASSPRLTSGGENEQYF.

The chain couples TRBV5-4 to TRBJ2-3; the match to TRBD2 covers 7 bases. This CDR3 spans 16 amino acids. Germline CDR1 is SGHNT and CDR2 is YYREEE (reference sequence). The J segment lost 6 bases and the V segment lost 5 bases, leaving 15 bases of the junction unmatched. The DNA of the CDR3 is TGTGCCAGCAGTTGGAAGGTGGGAGGGTTGATTGATACGCAGTATTTT. Protein sequence: CASSWKVGGLIDTQYF.

The gene calls are TRBV28 and TRBJ2-7; 7 nucleotides agree with TRBD1. The CDR3 extends over 14 amino acids. The V gene's germline CDR1 is MDHEN and CDR2 SYDVKM. Losses at the gene ends were 5 bases for V and 5 bases for J; bases not matched to a gene: 9. Written as DNA, the CDR3 is TGTGCCAGCAGTATAGGGCGACAGGGTCACGAGCAGTACTTC. Translated, it gives CASSIGRQGHEQYF.

The chain employs TRBV10-1 and TRBJ2-2; D call uncertain. The V gene's germline CDR1 is WNHNN and CDR2 SYGVQD (reference sequence). V was pared by 0 bases and J by 8 bases, with 10 bases between. CDR3 size: 14 residues. CDR3 sequence: CASSESKVRGELFF. CDR3 sequence (DNA): TGCGCCAGCAGTGAGTCAAAGGTGCGGGGGGAGCTGTTTTTT.

The V call is TRBV7-6, the J call TRBJ2-6; 10 bases are a match to TRBD1. Germline-derived CDR1 and CDR2 are SGHVS and FNYEAQ. The CDR3 consists of 18 residues. The V segment lost 5 bases and the J segment 0 bases; nucleotides outside the gene matches: 7. CDR3 sequence (DNA): TGTGCCAGCAGCGACTGGACAGGGGGAGGCTCTGGGGCCAACGTCCTGACTTTC. It specifies CASSDWTGGGSGANVLTF.

The chain recombines TRBV28 with TRBJ1-2; no firm D call. V was shortened by 6 bases and J by 4 bases, with 12 bases between the two germline ends. The CDR3 is made up of 13 amino acids. Germline V gives CDR1 MDHEN, CDR2 SYDVKM. In DNA, the CDR3 is TGTGCCAGCAGCTCCCGGGCCTTCTATGGCTACACCTTC. As protein: CASSSRAFYGYTF.

This clone was observed a single time. This chain uses TRBV5-4 with TRBJ2-3, with D hard to call. Trimming shortened V by 0 bases and J by 5 bases, and 13 bases separated the two germline ends. This CDR3 is built from 15 residues. Germline CDR1 is SGHNT and CDR2 is YYREEE (reference sequence). CDR3 residues: CASSLGGQAGDTQYF. The CDR3 coding sequence is TGTGCCAGCAGCTTGGGCGGCCAGGCCGGAGATACGCAGTATTTT.

J is TRBJ2-1 and V is TRBV25-1; 8 positions agree with TRBD2. This CDR3 region has 16 residues. Looked up from germline, CDR1 is MGHDK and CDR2 is SYGVNS. With 4 bases clipped from V and 4 bases from J, the junction kept 9 bases outside the gene matches. For the CDR3, the DNA is TGTGCCAGCAGTGCTCCCGTAGCGGGGCATTACAATGAGCAGTTCTTC. Amino acid sequence: CASSAPVAGHYNEQFF.

The CDR3 is CASSLTGDSYNEQFF. The CDR3 coding sequence is TGTGCCAGCAGCTTAACAGGAGACTCCTACAATGAGCAGTTCTTC. The V gene is TRBV5-5, the J gene TRBJ2-1; D is perhaps TRBD1 (5 bases). There are 15 residues in the CDR3. V was trimmed by 2 bases and J by 0 bases, leaving 9 bases between them. CDR1 and CDR2 from the germline V gene are SGHKS and YYEKEE (reference sequence).

With regard to this clone: This same CDR3 is encoded by further DNA sequences in the sample. The chain carries TRBV7-2 and TRBJ2-7; TRBD2 matches at 9 bases. The CDR3 is 14 residues long. Germline CDR1 SGHTA, CDR2 FQGNSA. J was trimmed by 4 bases and V by 2 bases; bases with no gene match: 3. CDR3 sequence reads: CASSLLAGAYEQYF. Written as DNA, the CDR3 is TGTGCCAGCAGCTTATTAGCGGGAGCATACGAGCAGTACTTC.

The V and J genes are TRBV6-1 and TRBJ1-3; no clear D gene. The germline V gene encodes CDR1 MNHNS and CDR2 SASEGT. V was clipped by 7 bases and J by 3 bases, with 13 bases between them. CDR3 length equals 14 residues. CDR3 sequence: CASKGPNIGNTIYF. The CDR3 nucleotides read TGTGCCAGCAAAGGTCCGAACATTGGAAACACCATATATTTT.

The CDR3 is CATSRAGGTVVYEQYF. The CDR3, as DNA: TGTGCCACCAGCAGGGCTGGAGGGACAGTGGTCTACGAGCAGTACTTC. This chain links TRBV15 with TRBJ2-7; D is possibly TRBD1 (7 bases). Germline V gene data show CDR1 as LNHNV and CDR2 as YYDKDF (reference sequence). Trimming stripped 3 bases from V and 3 bases from J, with 18 bases between. The CDR3 covers 16 residues.

The chain combines TRBV2 with TRBJ2-6; a weak D match, TRBD1 (6 bases). Germline lookup yields CDR1 SNHLY and CDR2 FYNNEI. The CDR3 length is 15 residues. V lost 6 bases and J 2 bases, leaving 11 bases between the germline ends. The CDR3 here is CASRDTGTGANVLTF. The CDR3 DNA is TGTGCCAGCAGAGATACAGGGACTGGGGCCAACGTCCTGACTTTC.

This chain connects TRBV19 to TRBJ2-5; 9 bases map to TRBD2. In germline, CDR1 is LNHDA, CDR2 SQIVND (reference sequence). CDR3 length equals 15 residues. The ends lost 3 bases at V and 5 bases at J; junction bases unmatched: 7. CDR3 bases: TGTGCCAGTAGTATTGCGGGAGGGCCTGAGGAGACCCAGTACTTC. This codes for CASSIAGGPEETQYF.

The chain has TRBV2 and TRBJ2-3, with D possibly TRBD2 on 6 matching bases. The CDR3 is made up of 14 amino acids. Germline-derived CDR1 and CDR2 are SNHLY and FYNNEI. V lost 7 bases to trimming and J lost 3 bases, with 14 bases between them. CDR3 coding DNA: TGTGCCAGCAACGTAGCGGAGCAGACAGATACGCAGTATTTT. Translation gives CASNVAEQTDTQYF. Using reference TRBV2 and TRBJ2-3 for the parts outside the CDR3, the full variable domain is EPEVTQTPSHQVTQMGQEVILRCVPISNHLYFYWYRQILGQKVEFLVSFYNNEISEKSEIFDDQFSVERPDGSNFTLKIRSTKLEDSAMYFCASNVAEQTDTQYFGPGTRLTVL.

This chain connects TRBV11-2 to TRBJ1-2, with D possibly matching TRBD1 (5 bases). V gave up 5 bases and J gave up 3 bases, with 16 bases separating them. Germline V lookup: CDR1 SGHAT, CDR2 FQNNGV. This CDR3 contains 15 residues. The CDR3 loop is CASSPQPGPYYGYTF. CDR3 DNA: TGTGCCAGCAGCCCACAGCCGGGACCATACTATGGCTACACCTTC.

The rearrangement uses TRBV4-2 and TRBJ2-1, with 7 bases aligning to TRBD2. This CDR3 region has 16 residues. V shed 0 bases, J shed 4 bases, and the junction held 6 bases outside the gene matches. The germline CDR1 and CDR2 sequences are LGHNA and YNFKEQ. This CDR3 is CASSQEATSQYNEQFF. The CDR3 DNA reads TGTGCCAGCAGCCAAGAGGCGACTAGCCAATACAATGAGCAGTTCTTC.

Turning to this clone: Distinct nucleotide sequences in the sample also encode this CDR3. The chain carries TRBV15 and TRBJ1-2; TRBD1 matches 8 bases. The germline V gene has CDR1 LNHNV and CDR2 YYDKDF (reference sequence). CDR3 length: 13 residues. Unmatched junction bases numbered 3, after V lost 5 bases and J lost 4 bases. The CDR3: CATSGGTGYGYTF. CDR3 nucleotide sequence: TGTGCCACCAGCGGGGGGACAGGCTATGGCTACACCTTC.

This chain joins TRBV5-1 and TRBJ2-3; D is ambiguous. In germline, CDR1 is SGHRS, CDR2 YFSETQ. Trimming left V 4 bases short and J 6 bases short, with 9 bases between. This CDR3 has 12 amino acids. CDR3 nucleotide sequence: TGCGCCAGCAGCGTCACTGCGGATACGCAGTATTTT. Protein product: CASSVTADTQYF.

The chain joins TRBV9 to TRBJ1-1; 10 bases fit TRBD1. The germline V gene has CDR1 SGDLS and CDR2 YYNGEE. Trimming took 4 bases from V and 3 from J; bases not matched to a gene: 9. The CDR3 contains 16 residues. DNA of the CDR3: TGTGCCAGCAGCCCCCTAGCAGACAGGGGGCACACTGAAGCTTTCTTT. Encoded protein: CASSPLADRGHTEAFF.

The rearrangement uses TRBV27 and TRBJ2-5, with D tentatively TRBD1 (8 bases). Trimming took off 5 bases at V and 9 bases at J, with 22 bases between the two ends. CDR1 and CDR2 from the germline V gene are MNHEY and SMNVEV (reference sequence). This CDR3 is built from 15 residues. CDR3: CASSAHRGGTVAQYF. The CDR3 nucleotides read TGTGCCAGCAGTGCCCACAGGGGGGGGACCGTGGCCCAGTACTTC.